The source of this TCR beta chain is a study of T cells in Graves' hyperthyroidism and ophthalmopathy (dated by TCRdb to about 2019). Describing the broader study: Peripheral blood was sampled at the time of initial diagnosis, prior to any treatment. TCR Vbeta CDR3 sequencing of around 130 peripheral blood samples (roughly 43 ophthalmopathy, approximately 80 hyperthyroidism and around 17 progressor patients) is reported in the paper. A discovery cohort of approximately 97 patients, about 40 with Graves' ophthalmopathy and 57 with stable Graves' hyperthyroidism, was used to find distinguishing TCR V-J signatures. In addition, the study compared T-cell repertoires in thyroid tissue and in blood from a handful of Graves' hyperthyroidism patients. After sampling, hyperthyroidism patients received methimazole starting at 30 mg daily, and ophthalmopathy patients received high-dose intravenous methylprednisolone. For training and testing, the 100 or so patients in the discovery cohort were randomly divided in a 7:3 ratio. Prospective prediction of ophthalmopathy was tested in an independent validation cohort of 18 to 20 hyperthyroidism patients and roughly 16 patients who later progressed to ophthalmopathy.

Stable Graves' hyperthyroidism was defined as no progression to ophthalmopathy during 18 months of follow-up. Hyperthyroidism patients were newly diagnosed, had a disease duration of under 2 months, and were aged 18 to 65 years. Any patient with an uncontrolled infection, another autoimmune disease, pregnancy or lactation was excluded. Diagnoses were based on clinical symptoms, serum thyroxine and TRAb, thyroid ultrasound and orbital computed tomography. PBMCs were separated from 10 ml of fresh peripheral blood using Ficoll-Paque density gradient centrifugation. Total RNA was extracted using Trizol reagent, and RNA quality was assessed on an Agilent 2100 Bioanalyzer. What the study reported, not specific to this receptor: Most expanded thyroid clonotypes (frequency above 0.001) were also detected in blood, a finding suggesting that blood repertoires may reflect thyroid immune responses. A model built on a 13 V-J signature distinguished ophthalmopathy from stable hyperthyroidism, reaching over 85% sensitivity and 81.08% specificity in cross-validation and 80%/75% in testing. In validation, the model predicted progression to ophthalmopathy a median of 6.5 months before onset, with around 70% sensitivity and roughly 79% specificity. Sample size was not statistically predetermined, and blinding of investigators to group allocation was not performed.

Amplification of TCR beta CDR3 regions was carried out from RNA transcripts. The TCR CDR3 was subjected to a first round of RT-PCR using the HTBI primer set and the Qiagen OneStep RT-PCR kit. The libraries were constructed in a second round of multiplex PCR and then size-selected and purified. Libraries were sequenced paired-end with 100 bp reads on an Illumina HiSeq2000. The study's own analysis went as follows. SOAPnuke was used to process the raw data, removing reads that contained adapters or uncalled bases, had a mean Phred below 15, or lacked an exact match to the constant primer or identifier. High-quality paired reads were merged using COPE v1.2.5, and each unique nucleotide sequence was defined as a clonotype. MiTCR v1.1 was used to align clonotypes to the IMGT TRBV, TRBD and TRBJ reference segments. Analysis was restricted to V-J combinations with a frequency above 0.0001, which covered about 99% of repertoires. A TCS score was defined as the ratio of F50 (clonal expansion) to E x V (chaos), with BLOSUM62-based TCRdist applied between CDR3 peptides within each V-J. Welch's t-statistics and random forest reduced fewer than 550 V-J features to under 15, which were used in a naive Bayes classifier (R e1071). TCRdb itself trimmed the public reads at Q25 with fastp, ran MiXCR and retained productive beta chains. Rows are combined by CDR3 protein, so each entry shows the most common genes and DNA. The V and J calls shown here were made by TCRdb, not taken from the authors' results. The sample has about 420,000 distinct CDR3 sequences on record, more than 15% of them singletons. The ten largest clones represent around an eighth of the sample.

On this clonotype itself: The clone's antigen remains unknown. Base qualities were left out, and no much larger clone turns up one base away.

From the cysteine up to the phenylalanine, the CDR3 has a length of 15 residues. Only the CDR3 DNA stays, 45 bases, in frame from base 1. The germline V gene specifies ENHRY as CDR1 and SYGVKD as CDR2. Trimming costs V 7 bases and J 2 bases, and their ends lie 17 bases apart. The sequence was collected from a woman between 18 and 30 years old with Graves' hyperthyroidism. Sample: blood. The chain uses TRBV10-3 and TRBJ1-2; too little of a D gene remains to name it. The CDR3 region has the sequence CAINLGGGSNYGYTF. Here is the DNA: TGTGCCATCAATCTAGGAGGAGGGTCGAACTATGGCTACACCTTC.